One sample yielded the 31 T cell receptor beta chains listed below, sequenced in a study of blood T cell repertoires in COVID-19. Using immunoSEQ multiplex PCR, the repertoire was profiled, and TCRdb retains in-frame clones only, with some absent. The sample records hundreds of thousands of clones, around 88% being singletons. Sequenced sample: peripheral blood. These receptors were obtained from a woman aged 65 to 85 with COVID-19, enrolled during active disease.

The chain employs TRBV15 and TRBJ2-1, with 9 bases lining up with TRBD1. The CDR3 spans 12 residues. The J segment lost 7 bases and the V segment lost 8 bases, leaving 3 bases of the junction unmatched. Germline assignment: CDR1 LNHNV and CDR2 YYDKDF (reference sequence). The CDR3 DNA follows: TGTGCCACCTGGGACAGGGTGAATGAGCAGTTCTTC. It translates to CATWDRVNEQFF. Drawing the rest from reference TRBV15 and TRBJ2-1, the complete variable domain is DAMVIQNPRYQVTQFGKPVTLSCSQTLNHNVMYWYQQKSSQAPKLLFHYYDKDFNNEADTPDNFQSRRPNTSFCFLDIRSPGLGDTAMYLCATWDRVNEQFFGPGTRLTVL.

V is TRBV9 and J is TRBJ1-3; TRBD1 aligns across 8 bases. The germline V gene encodes CDR1 SGDLS and CDR2 YYNGEE. V lost 2 bases and J lost 0; bases outside the gene matches: 7. There are 17 residues in the CDR3. The DNA of the CDR3 is TGTGCCAGCAGCGTGTTCGGGACAGGCAGCTCTGGAAACACCATATATTTT. Translated: CASSVFGTGSSGNTIYF.

The V gene is TRBV28, the J gene TRBJ1-1; maybe TRBD1 (6 bases). Germline V gene lookup returns CDR1 MDHEN and CDR2 SYDVKM. The germline V and J ends were trimmed by 5 bases and 6 bases, with 16 bases remaining between them. This CDR3 contains 14 residues. In DNA, the CDR3 is TGTGCCAGCAGTCCCCATCGACAGGTCCCTGAAGCTTTCTTT. Its protein product is CASSPHRQVPEAFF.

The chain has TRBV6-5 and TRBJ2-5; unclear D gene. V dropped 3 bases and J dropped 4 bases, with 9 bases sitting between them. The CDR3 spans 13 residues. Looked up from germline, CDR1 is MNHEY and CDR2 is SVGAGI. The CDR3 reads CASSYVSGETQYF. The CDR3, as DNA: TGTGCCAGCAGTTATGTCAGTGGAGAGACCCAGTACTTC.

This chain connects TRBV6-2 or TRBV6-3 to TRBJ2-7; 9 positions agree with TRBD2. The CDR3 contains 13 residues. Germline trimming cut 6 bases from V and 6 bases from J; bases unmatched to any gene: 6. Germline V gene sequence: CDR1 MNHEY, CDR2 SVGEGT. CDR3 DNA: TGTGCCAGCAGCCAGGGACTAGCCGGCGAGCAGTACTTC. Translation gives CASSQGLAGEQYF.

The chain's CDR3 is CASRQATNQPQHF. The CDR3 DNA follows: TGTGCCAGTAGGCAGGCGACGAATCAGCCCCAGCATTTT. The rearrangement links TRBV19 to TRBJ1-5; no firm D call. The V gene lost 6 bases and the J gene lost 4 bases, with 10 bases spanning the gap. The germline CDR1 and CDR2 sequences are LNHDA and SQIVND (reference sequence). There are 13 residues in the CDR3. The variable domain in full, with the rest retrieved from reference TRBV19 and TRBJ1-5, is DGGITQSPKYLFRKEGQNVTLSCEQNLNHDAMYWYRQDPGQGLRLIYYSQIVNDFQKGDIAEGYSVSREKKESFPLTVTSAQKNPTAFYLCASRQATNQPQHFGDGTRLSIL.

Written as DNA, the CDR3 is TGTGCCAGCAGGGGACAGCCAGATCAGCCCCAGCATTTT. This gives the protein CASRGQPDQPQHF. The chain combines TRBV12-3 or TRBV12-4 with TRBJ1-5; 7 bases fit TRBD1. V lost 6 bases to trimming and J lost 5 bases; unmatched junction nucleotides: 4. The CDR3 length is 13 residues.

The genes are TRBV12-3 or TRBV12-4 and TRBJ1-1, with D possibly matching TRBD1 (5 bases). The germline V and J ends were trimmed by 3 bases and 6 bases, with 11 bases remaining between them. The CDR3 covers 13 residues. The CDR3 reads CASSFGGSSEAFF. CDR3 bases: TGTGCCAGCAGTTTCGGGGGGAGTTCTGAAGCTTTCTTT.

V is TRBV28 and J is TRBJ1-5; D perhaps matches TRBD1 (5 bases). Germline CDR1 MDHEN, CDR2 SYDVKM. This CDR3 spans 14 amino acids. Trimming stripped 7 bases from V and 2 bases from J, with 12 bases between. This chain's CDR3 is CASTIDSRNQPQHF. DNA for the CDR3: TGTGCCAGCACGATAGACAGTCGCAATCAGCCCCAGCATTTT. The whole variable domain, filled in from reference TRBV28 and TRBJ1-5, reads DVKVTQSSRYLVKRTGEKVFLECVQDMDHENMFWYRQDPGLGLRLIYFSYDVKMKEKGDIPEGYSVSREKKERFSLILESASTNQTSMYLCASTIDSRNQPQHFGDGTRLSIL.

The rearrangement uses TRBV27 and TRBJ2-2, with 9 bases matching TRBD1. The trim removed 1 base at V and 7 bases at J, leaving 13 bases unmatched. This CDR3 comprises 18 residues. Germline V gives CDR1 MNHEY, CDR2 SMNVEV (reference sequence). In DNA form, the CDR3 reads TGTGCCAGCAGTTTATTAAGAGAGGGACAGGGTGATGGCGGGGAGCTGTTTTTT. Translating it yields CASSLLREGQGDGGELFF.

V usage is TRBV6-5 and J usage is TRBJ2-1; a possible D gene is TRBD2 (7 bases). The CDR3 sequence is 15 residues long. From germline, CDR1 is MNHEY and CDR2 SVGAGI. With 6 bases removed from V and 2 bases from J, the gap between germline ends came to 14 bases. In nucleotides, the CDR3 is TGTGCCAGCAGGGATATGGGGGGGCCCTACAATGAGCAGTTCTTC. It codes for CASRDMGGPYNEQFF.

This chain joins TRBV29-1 and TRBJ2-3, with 9 bases matching TRBD2. Germline assignment: CDR1 SQVTM and CDR2 ANQGSEA. Trimming removed 5 bases from V and 6 bases from J; junction bases left unmatched: 9. The CDR3 spans 14 residues. The CDR3 region is CSVTHSGGSDTQYF. The DNA of the CDR3 is TGCAGCGTTACCCATAGCGGGGGATCGGATACGCAGTATTTT.

The chain has TRBV3-1 (or the pseudogene TRBV3-2) and TRBJ1-1, with a possible D match to TRBD1 (6 bases). The CDR3 runs to 13 residues. Looked up from germline, CDR1 is LGHDT and CDR2 is YNNKEL (reference sequence). The V end was cut by 5 bases, the J end by 5 bases, with 12 bases between. The CDR3 spells CASSSQGITEAFF. CDR3 coding DNA: TGTGCCAGCAGCTCCCAGGGGATAACTGAAGCTTTCTTT.

The gene calls are TRBV2 and TRBJ1-4; D remains unclear. Trimming removed 4 bases from V and 7 bases from J, with 13 bases in between. CDR3 length equals 14 residues. Per the germline V gene, CDR1 is SNHLY and CDR2 is FYNNEI. The CDR3 coding sequence is TGTGCCAGCAGTGTGTGGCAGGAAGCTGAAAAACTGTTTTTT. It translates to CASSVWQEAEKLFF.

The chain has TRBV7-2 and TRBJ1-2, with a tentative D call TRBD1 (6 bases). Germline CDR1 and CDR2: SGHTA and FQGNSA. The V end was cut by 1 base, the J end by 1 base, with 13 bases between. The CDR3 is 16 residues long. DNA for the CDR3: TGTGCCAGCAGCTTAGTAGGGACACCCTTTAACTATGGCTACACCTTC. Translating it yields CASSLVGTPFNYGYTF.

CDR3 in amino acids: CASKAAAGGDTQYF. In DNA form, the CDR3 reads TGTGCCAGTAAGGCGGCAGCGGGGGGGGATACGCAGTATTTT. This rearrangement joins TRBV19 to TRBJ2-3; TRBD2 aligns across 10 bases. The CDR3 is made up of 14 amino acids. V shed 7 bases and J 6 bases; nucleotides not matched to a gene: 7. Germline V CDR1 and CDR2: LNHDA, SQIVND (reference sequence).

The CDR3 here is CASSLYTDTQYF. CDR3 DNA sequence: TGTGCCAGCAGCCTATACACAGATACGCAGTATTTT. The chain recombines TRBV6-6 with TRBJ2-3; D is unclear. V dropped 6 bases and J dropped 2 bases, with 6 bases sitting between them. The CDR3 length is 12 residues. Per germline, CDR1 MNHNY and CDR2 SVGAGI (reference sequence).

The rearrangement joins TRBV10-3 to TRBJ1-2; 8 nucleotides agree with TRBD1. The V segment lost 10 bases and the J segment 4 bases; nucleotides outside the gene matches: 8. Germline CDR1 ENHRY, CDR2 SYGVKD. CDR3 length equals 13 residues. The CDR3 region has the DNA TGTGCCACAAAAACCGGGACAGGCTATGGCTACACCTTC. Its translation is CATKTGTGYGYTF.

V gene TRBV14 combines with J gene TRBJ1-2, with D tentatively TRBD1 (5 bases). Trimming removed 1 base at V and 10 bases at J, with 19 bases between. Germline CDR1 SGHDN, CDR2 FVKESK. The length of the CDR3 is 15 residues. The CDR3 DNA follows: TGTGCCAGCAGCCAAGTGGGGGGGATGGGGATGGACTACACCTTC. Its translation: CASSQVGGMGMDYTF.

The gene calls are TRBV5-4 and TRBJ1-1; 8 nucleotides agree with TRBD1. Germline loops: CDR1 SGHNT, CDR2 YYREEE (reference sequence). The CDR3 consists of 15 residues. J was trimmed by 5 bases and V by 4 bases; bases with no gene match: 10. The CDR3 protein is CASSPPLDRGTEAFF. DNA for the CDR3: TGTGCCAGCAGCCCCCCCCTCGACAGGGGTACTGAAGCTTTCTTT.

This chain links TRBV18 with TRBJ2-5, with D perhaps TRBD1 (6 bases). CDR1 KGHSH and CDR2 LQKENI come from the germline V gene. V lost 1 base and J lost 5, with 14 bases in between. The CDR3 is 15 amino acids. Here the CDR3 reads CASSPQDNRVETQYF. Here the CDR3 DNA reads TGTGCCAGCTCACCACAGGACAACAGGGTCGAGACCCAGTACTTC.

The chain carries TRBV11-3 and TRBJ1-1, with TRBD1 identical over 9 bases. V was pared by 3 bases and J by 4 bases, with 6 bases of the junction left unmatched. The germline V gene has CDR1 SGHNT and CDR2 YENEEA. The CDR3 length is 15 residues. The CDR3 loop is CASSLGQGQSTEAFF. The CDR3 bases are TGTGCCAGCAGCTTGGGACAGGGTCAGAGCACTGAAGCTTTCTTT.

The chain's CDR3 is CASSLVAGTSYEQYF. CDR3 in DNA: TGTGCCAGCAGCTTAGTCGCAGGTACCTCCTACGAGCAGTACTTC. The chain joins TRBV7-8 to TRBJ2-7, with unresolved D. V dropped 1 base and J dropped 0 bases, with 10 bases sitting between them. Per the germline V gene, CDR1 is SGHVS and CDR2 is FQNEAQ. The CDR3 runs 15 residues.

V and J are TRBV4-1 and TRBJ1-5; 9 bases fit TRBD1. Germline CDR1 and CDR2: MGHRA and YSYEKL. V lost 0 bases, J lost 6 bases, and 3 bases stayed unmatched. The CDR3 consists of 15 residues. DNA for the CDR3: TGCGCCAGCAGCCAAGAGGGACAGGGAAGTCAGCCCCAGCATTTT. It encodes CASSQEGQGSQPQHF.

This chain uses TRBV18 with TRBJ1-2; 11 positions agree with TRBD1. Per germline, CDR1 KGHSH and CDR2 LQKENI. The CDR3 is made up of 17 amino acids. V lost 4 bases and J lost 6; bases outside the gene matches: 13. CDR3 sequence: CASSLRRTGGVSDGYTF. DNA for the CDR3: TGTGCCAGCTCACTCCGTCGGACAGGGGGCGTTTCAGATGGCTACACCTTC.

CDR3 amino acids: CASSQPTSGGADTQYF. CDR3 nucleotide sequence: TGTGCCAGCAGCCAACCTACTAGCGGGGGGGCGGATACGCAGTATTTT. The gene calls are TRBV3-1 (or the pseudogene TRBV3-2) and TRBJ2-3; TRBD2 aligns across 13 bases. Germline CDR1 reads LGHDT; CDR2 reads YNNKEL (reference sequence). V lost 2 bases and J lost 6; bases outside the gene matches: 5. The CDR3 is 16 residues long.

The chain has TRBV21-1 and TRBJ1-2; the table's D gene call, TRBD1, was not cross checked with the DNA. TRBV21-1 has pseudogene status. The CDR3 extends over 16 amino acids. The CDR3 DNA reads as TGTGCCAGCAGCAAACAGCCGGGACAGGGGAGGGATGGCTACACCTTC. Its protein is CASSKQPGQGRDGYTF.

This chain uses TRBV9 with TRBJ1-4, with D possibly being TRBD1 (6 bases). Trimming stripped 3 bases from V and 2 bases from J, with 14 bases between. Germline CDR1 and CDR2: SGDLS and YYNGEE. The CDR3 runs 16 residues. The CDR3 DNA is TGTGCCAGCAGCGACGGGGGGCGCGGGACTAATGAAAAACTGTTTTTT. It encodes CASSDGGRGTNEKLFF.

This clone was counted only a few times. CDR3 sequence: CASSLTTGQNYGYTF. CDR3 in DNA: TGTGCCAGCAGCTTAACGACGGGACAGAACTATGGCTACACCTTC. The rearrangement joins TRBV7-2 to TRBJ1-2, with 7 bases matching TRBD1. Germline V gene data show CDR1 as SGHTA and CDR2 as FQGNSA. The CDR3 has 15 residues. Trimming took 2 bases from V and 2 from J; bases not matched to a gene: 5.

This sequence joins TRBV27 and TRBJ2-3; no definite D call. The CDR3 spans 13 residues. The V gene lost 4 bases and the J gene lost 0 bases, with 5 bases spanning the gap. CDR1 is MNHEY, CDR2 SMNVEV, per germline (reference sequence). This CDR3 is CASSYYSTDTQYF. CDR3 nucleotide sequence: TGTGCCAGCAGTTACTACAGCACAGATACGCAGTATTTT.

The J gene is TRBJ1-4, the V gene TRBV7-9; D is undetermined. V was cut by 4 bases and J by 8 bases, with 11 bases left in between. CDR1 is SEHNR, CDR2 FQNEAQ, per germline (reference sequence). This CDR3 contains 13 residues. The CDR3 sequence: CASSWSLREKLFF. CDR3 nucleotide sequence: TGTGCCAGCAGCTGGTCACTAAGAGAAAAACTGTTTTTT.